This is a list of T cell receptor beta chains from one sample in a study of human T cells and chemical hapten exposure. TCRdb re-called the RACE reads through MiXCR, storing one row per CDR3 protein. The sample shows 180,000 or so distinct CDR3 sequences, around a quarter of them seen only once. This sample comprised whole blood, obtained in connection with sensitization to the hapten diphenylcyclopropenone (DPC). The receptors come from a woman aged 40 to 49 with alopecia areata. Some clones in this sample may be carry-over from other donors' samples. Each CDR3 is given with its conserved first and last residue. Size values are once, few and many counts, or a class for expanded clones, and some rows have none.

CDR3 protein	CDR3 length	V gene	clone size
CAWSRQGNQPQHF	13	TRBV30	NA
CASSQELAGAPHNEQFF	17	TRBV4-2	few
CASSRGLAARRQYF	14	TRBV16	NA
CASSLGALYDQYF	13	TRBV12-3/TRBV12-4	NA
CASSLVGGPETQYF	14	TRBV5-1	NA
CASSWRTGALNTEAFF	16	TRBV28	NA
CSVKDLYTQYF	11	TRBV29-1	few
CASSPNSGTNNEKLFF	16	TRBV18	NA
CASSYSSQIYQPQHF	15	TRBV19	many
CASSSLTGYGYTF	13	TRBV28	NA
CSARGGREGRVSETQYF	17	TRBV20-1	many
CASSTSLLGQYF	12	TRBV12-3/TRBV12-4	NA
CASSRWGPYEQYF	13	TRBV27	NA
CSVAAIGGTDTQYF	14	TRBV29-1	once
CASSVTTSGSLEQYF	15	TRBV7-9	NA
CSATTPGREQYF	12	TRBV20-1	many
CASSLLLSGRNEQFF	15	TRBV5-1	NA
CASSFGRGNYGYTF	14	TRBV28	few
CASSLAQSYEQYF	13	TRBV5-1	few
CASSAQWGQPQHF	13	TRBV7-2	NA
CSALSRNYGYTF	12	TRBV20-1	NA
CASSSQGSGDTQYF	14	TRBV7-2	NA
CASSAGTSGGYLDTQYF	17	TRBV6-6	NA
CSAKDGSYSNQPQHF	15	TRBV20-1	few
CASSPRDSDTGELFF	15	TRBV7-8	once
CATGTGGNLYEQYF	14	TRBV5-6	NA
CASSQEEGESYGYTF	15	TRBV4-1	medium-sized
CASSLAGLVGIYEQYF	16	TRBV5-1	NA
CASSLSQYEQYF	12	TRBV7-2	few
CASSLGQLTNSPLHF	15	TRBV5-5	few
CASKRDSVSYEQYF	14	TRBV2	NA
CASSQDDRGLEQYF	14	TRBV4-1	few
CASSVEQGGSQYF	13	TRBV9	NA
CSAILGSGVTDTQYF	15	TRBV20-1	few
CASSGPFLNQPQHF	14	TRBV6-1	many
CASSLSGVSNEQFF	14	TRBV28	few
CSARDLIGSEAFF	13	TRBV20-1	NA
CSARRGSTDTQYF	13	TRBV20-1	NA
CASSSWEGPYEQYF	14	TRBV6-5	few
CASSLASPGQGGNEKLFF	18	TRBV7-2	NA
CASMPGGRAYNEQFF	15	TRBV6-2/TRBV6-3	NA
CASSPRAGFSYEQYF	15	TRBV5-1	few
CASSFTQAGTSGRAYEQFF	19	TRBV7-9	few
CASSPRGPRGTDTQYF	16	TRBV18	many
CASRLDRSSGEQYF	14	TRBV6-5	NA
CAIRRSALVATGDEQFF	17	TRBV10-3	many
CAISDRDHYTF	11	TRBV10-3	few
CASSQDSGGGPRTGELFF	18	TRBV4-3	few
CSVARSTGELFF	12	TRBV29-1	NA
CASSYPDNEQFF	12	TRBV6-2/TRBV6-3	NA
CASSLGFSTDTQYF	14	TRBV7-2	many
CASRPGRNPPNYGYTF	16	TRBV27	NA
CASSQTYEQFF	11	TRBV5-1	NA
CSAGSWGRQETQYF	14	TRBV20-1	NA
CASSPKTGGEYEQYF	15	TRBV7-9	few
CSASTGRETQYF	12	TRBV20-1	few
CASSQVRTANIYEQYF	16	TRBV4-3	NA
CASSLNSADPYEQYF	15	TRBV4-3	NA
CASSSDGAGELFF	13	TRBV28	NA